What follows describes a single T cell receptor (beta chain). Its antigen remains undetermined. No base quality information exists; no much larger clone differs at one position. This sample was included in a study of post-analysis software for immune sequencing data (dated by TCRdb to between 2014 and 2017). The study in broad terms: The recorded disease courses included relapsing-remitting, secondary progressive and progressive-relapsing multiple sclerosis, and some patients had no subtype annotation. The patient repertoires were set against 10 to 11 previously published healthy control repertoires from donors whose ages ranged from roughly 6 to 25 years. A subset of samples was prepared in parallel using single-end sample barcoding, then pooled and co-amplified after Illumina adapter ligation. Broad study findings and their caveats: Four or five TRBV segments, including TRBV5-6, TRBV5-1 and TRBV20-1, were significantly more frequent in patients than controls. The multiple sclerosis patient group was slightly younger than the control group. When samples were clustered directly using the F measure, samples prepared in the same batch co-clustered strongly, which prompted a batch-effect correction. Normalized Chao1 diversity was significantly lower in multiple sclerosis patients than controls, suggesting substantial peripheral T-cell clonal expansion.

The library was generated by PCR. Sequencer: Illumina HiSeq 2500. Unique molecular identifiers were incorporated into TCR beta cDNA libraries to reduce PCR and sequencing biases. Approximately 500,000 cDNA molecules were obtained per 1 to 10 million input T cells, so each molecule approximated one T cell. The same protocol used for the earlier healthy control dataset was applied to prepare and sequence the patient libraries. Samples belonging to the same batch were prepared together, multiplexed and sequenced on a shared HiSeq lane. Per the source publication's procedure: Raw barcoded reads were processed with MIGEC, discarding single-read molecular identifier groups before consensus assembly and CDR3 extraction. VDJtools was used for post-analysis of the clonotype tables, with diversity normalized by down-sampling every dataset to the smallest sample size. To correct batch-related cross-sample contamination, repertoire overlap clustering matched CDR3 amino acid sequences but not nucleotide sequences. In-frame beta chains were kept once TCRdb had trimmed the public reads at Q25 with fastp and called clones with MiXCR. Rows with a matching CDR3 protein are joined into one entry that keeps the most common DNA and genes. V and J calls and clone size were set by TCRdb, not the authors. The sample contains fewer than 900,000 distinct CDR3 sequences, 40% to 55% of them found a single time. The ten largest clones capture 4.9% of the sample.

Cut back by 2 bases and 1 base, the V and J ends lie 5 bases apart. From a lookup of the germline V gene, CDR1 and CDR2 are SQVTM and ANQGSEA. Taken from cysteine to phenylalanine, the CDR3 has 12 residues. Of the read, only the CDR3 DNA is kept; its 36 bases are in frame from base 1. To demonstrate the VDJtools post-analysis software, the study profiled TCR beta repertoires from the peripheral blood of about 13 young patients with multiple sclerosis. The patients with multiple sclerosis were children and adolescents between roughly 6 and 17 years of age. The TCR sequence derives from a girl aged 10-17 years with multiple sclerosis. Input material: blood. Recombination connected TRBV29-1 to TRBJ1-1, and possibly TRBD1, on 5 matching bases. The sequenced DNA: TGCAGCGTTGAAACAGGGAACACTGAAGCTTTCTTT. Its coded protein is CSVETGNTEAFF.